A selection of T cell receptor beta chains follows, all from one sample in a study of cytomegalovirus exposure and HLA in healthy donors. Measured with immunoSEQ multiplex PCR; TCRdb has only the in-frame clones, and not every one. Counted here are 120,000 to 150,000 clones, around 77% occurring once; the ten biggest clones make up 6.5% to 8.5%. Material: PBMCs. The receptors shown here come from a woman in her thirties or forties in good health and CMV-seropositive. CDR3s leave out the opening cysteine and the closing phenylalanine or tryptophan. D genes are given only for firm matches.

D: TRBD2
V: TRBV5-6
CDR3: ASRLQGTSGRETQY

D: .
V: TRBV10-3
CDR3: AISEPGGPQH

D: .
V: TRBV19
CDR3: ASSNVGYGYT

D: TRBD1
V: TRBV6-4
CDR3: ASSVLRTGGSRWREQY

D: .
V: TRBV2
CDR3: ASSNTDSAYNEQF

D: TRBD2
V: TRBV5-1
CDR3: ASSILAGGPREQF

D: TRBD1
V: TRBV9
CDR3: ASSANPGGLSGNTIY

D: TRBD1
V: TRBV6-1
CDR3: ATDGQGKETQY

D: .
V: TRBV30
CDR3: AWAHSRADYGYT

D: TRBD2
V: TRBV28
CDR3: ASSLPPGAGGSSYNEQF

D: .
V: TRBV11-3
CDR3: ASSFGGVSADTQY

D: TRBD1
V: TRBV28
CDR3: ASRQGWGETQY

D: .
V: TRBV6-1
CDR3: ASSLRGFGNTIY

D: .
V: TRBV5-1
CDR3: ASSLEARGNEQF

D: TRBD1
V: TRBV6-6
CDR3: ATHPGQGDGYT

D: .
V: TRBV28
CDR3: ASGSGGRGSETQY

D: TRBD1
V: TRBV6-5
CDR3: ASSLGTGHNQPQH

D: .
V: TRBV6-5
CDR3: AISESEYQPQH

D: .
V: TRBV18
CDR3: ASSLRGGDQPQH

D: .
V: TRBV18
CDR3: ASSPAATSYNEQF

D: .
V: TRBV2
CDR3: ASSVAGTSLPYSGNTIY

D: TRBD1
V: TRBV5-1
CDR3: ASSLGTGQQPLH

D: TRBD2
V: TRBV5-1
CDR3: ASSSGLAGGDEQF

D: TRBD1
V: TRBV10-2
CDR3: ASVSGTGGYEQY

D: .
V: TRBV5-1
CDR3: ASSYKTVNTEAF

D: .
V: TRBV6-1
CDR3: ASSGAADSYEQY

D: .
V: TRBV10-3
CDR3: AISERQAGVYEQY

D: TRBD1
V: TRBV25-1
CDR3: ASWDRDRTNYGYT

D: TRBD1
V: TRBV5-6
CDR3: ASSSEIQGQTHNQPQH

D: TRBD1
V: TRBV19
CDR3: ASSSGTGNRNSPLH

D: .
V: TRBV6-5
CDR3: ASSPPGQSHQPQH

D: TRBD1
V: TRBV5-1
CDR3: ASTPQGDISYEQY

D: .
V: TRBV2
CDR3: ASTKLNTANYGYT

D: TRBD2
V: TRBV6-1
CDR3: ASSGGLAGALYEQY

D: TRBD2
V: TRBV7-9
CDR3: SSSPTSDFYEQY

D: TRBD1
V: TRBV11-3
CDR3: ASSLGEWGQK

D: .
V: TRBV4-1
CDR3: ASSQGEGGTEAF

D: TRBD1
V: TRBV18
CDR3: ASSPGTGGYEQY

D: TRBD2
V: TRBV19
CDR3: ASSILAGGHNEQF

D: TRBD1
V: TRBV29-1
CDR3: SVEKQGDNSPLH

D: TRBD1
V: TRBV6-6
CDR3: ASSPRTGDGYT

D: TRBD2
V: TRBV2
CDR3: ASRTAGLGETQY

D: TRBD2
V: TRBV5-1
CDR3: ASSYSSSGATGELF

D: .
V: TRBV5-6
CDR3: ASSPQQGRQY

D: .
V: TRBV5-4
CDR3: ASTAGNSYNEQF